The 22 T cell receptor beta chains given below trace back to one sample, sequenced in a study of CD8 T cells in Susac syndrome. Reverse transcription of roughly 0.45 to 1 ug RNA was performed with random hexamers. MiXCR, applied by TCRdb to the immunoSEQ multiplex PCR reads, yields one record per CDR3 protein. The sample includes a few hundred thousand distinct CDR3 sequences, just under 95% of them seen just once. Source material: CD4+ T cells from PBMCs. These receptors came from a human donor with multiple sclerosis.

This sequence joins TRBV10-3 and TRBJ2-7, with D hard to call. This CDR3 has 8 residues. Germline CDR1 and CDR2: ENHRY and SYGVKD. The ends were cut back, 6 bases at V and 6 bases at J, with 0 bases in the middle. The CDR3 sequence: CAISEQYV. The CDR3 DNA reads TGTGCCATCAGCGAGCAGTACGTC.

The V call is TRBV30, the J call TRBJ2-6, with a possible D match to TRBD1 (7 bases). Looked up from germline, CDR1 is GTSNPN and CDR2 is SVGIG (reference sequence). The CDR3 covers 16 residues. The germline V and J ends were trimmed by 0 bases and 3 bases, with 12 bases remaining between them. The CDR3 reads CAWSVFQGGGANVLTF. For the CDR3, the DNA is TGTGCCTGGAGTGTATTCCAGGGGGGTGGGGCCAACGTCCTGACTTTC.

The chain is built from TRBV20-1 and TRBJ2-6; 11 bases match TRBD1. The V and J ends lost 5 bases and 1 base, in that order; junction bases with no gene match: 7. The CDR3 has 17 amino acids. Germline V gene lookup returns CDR1 DFQATT and CDR2 SNEGSKA (reference sequence). CDR3 protein: CSASRGTGGSGANVLTF. Here the CDR3 DNA reads TGCAGTGCTTCGCGGGGGACAGGGGGATCTGGGGCCAACGTCCTGACTTTC.

This chain uses TRBV6-2 or TRBV6-3 with TRBJ2-3, with TRBD2 as a possible D gene (5 bases). V gave up 2 bases and J gave up 3 bases, with 12 bases separating them. The CDR3 covers 15 residues. Germline V lookup: CDR1 MNHEY, CDR2 SVGEGT. CDR3 sequence: CASSYRSLATDTQYF. Here the CDR3 DNA reads TGTGCCAGCAGTTACCGGAGCCTAGCAACAGATACGCAGTATTTT.

V usage is TRBV5-1 and J usage is TRBJ1-6, with 11 positions matching TRBD1. Losses at the gene ends were 0 bases for V and 10 bases for J; bases not matched to a gene: 6. The CDR3 is made up of 16 amino acids. Germline CDR1 reads SGHRS; CDR2 reads YFSETQ. CDR3 DNA sequence: TGCGCCAGCAGCTTGGACGGACAGGGGGCGCAGTCACCCCTCCACTTT. Amino acid sequence: CASSLDGQGAQSPLHF.

This clonotype was seen a single time. The chain couples TRBV10-2 to TRBJ2-7, with 10 bases identical to TRBD2. With V trimmed by 5 bases and J by 5 bases, 9 bases remained unmatched. The length of the CDR3 is 15 residues. The V gene's germline CDR1 is WSHSY and CDR2 SAAADI. The CDR3 region has the DNA TGCGCCAGCAGTCCCTTAGCGGGAGGAGTCCACGAGCAGTACGTC. It yields the protein CASSPLAGGVHEQYV.

The V and J genes are TRBV14 and TRBJ1-4; D is uncertain. V gave up 2 bases and J gave up 3 bases, with 10 bases separating them. The germline V gene has CDR1 SGHDN and CDR2 FVKESK. CDR3 length: 15 residues. CDR3 nucleotide sequence: TGTGCCAGCAGCCAAAGAAGAACAGCTAATGAAAAACTGTTTTTT. It yields the protein CASSQRRTANEKLFF.

The genes are TRBV12-3 or TRBV12-4 and TRBJ1-1, with D uncertain. CDR3 length: 14 amino acids. Deletions cut 6 bases from V and 6 bases from J, with 17 bases between. The CDR3 coding sequence is TGTGCCAGCAGCCCGGCCGGGGATGGCCCTGAAGCTTTCTTT. It is translated as CASSPAGDGPEAFF.

The chain combines TRBV12-3 or TRBV12-4 with TRBJ1-1; D is uncertain. Trimming cost V 1 base and J 0 bases, with 12 bases left between them. CDR3 size: 16 residues. Written as DNA, the CDR3 is TGTGCCAGCAGTTTAGGTCCCGGGCCAATGAACACTGAAGCTTTCTTT. Its translation is CASSLGPGPMNTEAFF.

The rearrangement joins TRBV14 to TRBJ1-2; 7 bases agree with TRBD1. Germline lookup yields CDR1 SGHDN and CDR2 FVKESK. V was clipped by 3 bases and J by 7 bases; unmatched bases: 5. This CDR3 is built from 13 residues. The CDR3 is CASSQIDRAGYTF. The CDR3 DNA reads as TGTGCCAGCAGCCAGATCGACAGGGCTGGCTACACCTTC.

This chain joins TRBV15 and TRBJ2-4; 9 bases line up with TRBD1. Per the germline V gene, CDR1 is LNHNV and CDR2 is YYDKDF (reference sequence). The junction had 7 bases not matched to a gene; V was cut back by 1 base and J by 0 bases. The CDR3 loop spans 18 amino acids. CDR3 coding DNA: TGTGCCACCAGCAGAGCCCGGGACAGGGATAGAGCCAAAAACATTCAGTACTTC. Amino acids: CATSRARDRDRAKNIQYF. The whole variable domain, remainder taken from reference TRBV15 and TRBJ2-4, is DAMVIQNPRYQVTQFGKPVTLSCSQTLNHNVMYWYQQKSSQAPKLLFHYYDKDFNNEADTPDNFQSRRPNTSFCFLDIRSPGLGDTAMYLCATSRARDRDRAKNIQYFGAGTRLSVL.

J is TRBJ1-2 and V is TRBV14; D is unclear. Trimming shortened V by 4 bases and J by 2 bases, and 11 bases separated the two germline ends. The V gene's germline CDR1 is SGHDN and CDR2 FVKESK. The CDR3 is 14 residues long. The CDR3 coding sequence is TGTGCCAGCAGCCGGAATCTCCTCAACTATGGCTACACCTTC. This translates into CASSRNLLNYGYTF.

This chain uses TRBV18 with TRBJ1-3; D not certain. V shed 2 bases and J shed 0 bases, with 20 bases lying between them. Germline-derived CDR1 and CDR2 are KGHSH and LQKENI. This CDR3 region has 19 residues. The CDR3 DNA sequence: TGTGCCAGCTCACCAGCCCACGGGCGTACTCGACTCTCTGGAAACACCATATATTTT. This gives the protein CASSPAHGRTRLSGNTIYF.

J is TRBJ1-4 and V is TRBV19, with D perhaps matching TRBD1 (5 bases). Germline CDR1 is LNHDA and CDR2 is SQIVND (reference sequence). The ends were cut back, 3 bases at V and 4 bases at J, with 9 bases in the middle. This CDR3 spans 14 amino acids. The CDR3 region has the DNA TGTGCCAGTAGTATGACAGATCGTAATGAAAAACTGTTTTTT. Translating it yields CASSMTDRNEKLFF.

The rearrangement uses TRBV9 and TRBJ2-2, with D perhaps matching TRBD1 (6 bases). The CDR3 runs 15 residues. Trimming cost V 0 bases and J 7 bases, with 13 bases left between them. CDR1 is SGDLS and CDR2 is YYNGEE in the germline V gene. The CDR3 DNA is TGTGCCAGCAGCGTAGATGGCAGGGGAAACGGGGAGCTGTTTTTT. It codes for CASSVDGRGNGELFF.

This chain links TRBV6-5 with TRBJ1-1; D gene ambiguous. The CDR3 is made up of 15 amino acids. The germline V gene has CDR1 MNHEY and CDR2 SVGAGI. V lost 0 bases, J lost 6 bases, and 14 bases lay in between. The CDR3 reads CASSYSRWSSPEAFF. CDR3 bases: TGTGCCAGCAGTTACTCCAGGTGGAGCAGCCCTGAAGCTTTCTTT.

The chain has TRBV29-1 and TRBJ2-1; no clear D. Trimming took 6 bases from V and 0 from J, leaving 9 bases between them. Per the germline V gene, CDR1 is SQVTM and CDR2 is ANQGSEA. CDR3 length: 13 amino acids. Here the CDR3 reads CSVAATSYNEQFF. CDR3 coding DNA: TGCAGCGTGGCGGCGACCTCCTACAATGAGCAGTTCTTC.

CDR3 in DNA: TGTGCCAGCAGCTTCGGGGCCAGCTCCTACGAGCAGTACTTC. This gives the protein CASSFGASSYEQYF. V is TRBV5-6 and J is TRBJ2-7; D tentatively reads TRBD1 or TRBD2 (5 bases each). CDR3 length: 14 amino acids. Germline-derived CDR1 and CDR2 are SGHDT and YYEEEE. Trimming left V 2 bases short and J 0 bases short, with 9 bases between.

The gene calls are TRBV5-1 and TRBJ1-4; the D is unclear. Trimming cost V 0 bases and J 6 bases, with 15 bases left between them. The germline CDR1 and CDR2 sequences are SGHRS and YFSETQ. This CDR3 has 16 residues. The CDR3 coding sequence is TGCGCCAGCAGCTTGGCCCCGGGGTTACGAGATGAAAAACTGTTTTTT. It specifies CASSLAPGLRDEKLFF. Combining the CDR3 with reference TRBV5-1 and TRBJ1-4 gives the whole variable domain KAGVTQTPRYLIKTRGQQVTLSCSPISGHRSVSWYQQTPGQGLQFLFEYFSETQRNKGNFPGRFSGRQFSNSRSEMNVSTLELGDSALYLCASSLAPGLRDEKLFFGSGTQLSVL.

The gene calls are TRBV5-1 and TRBJ2-3; D not certain. Trimming left V 6 bases short and J 0 bases short, with 8 bases between. Germline CDR1 and CDR2: SGHRS and YFSETQ. This CDR3 is 13 amino acids long. CDR3 amino acids: CASKDDSTDTQYF. In nucleotides, the CDR3 is TGCGCCAGCAAGGACGATAGCACAGATACGCAGTATTTT.

This chain joins TRBV28 and TRBJ2-7; D might be TRBD1 (5 bases). The CDR3 spans 11 residues. Germline loops: CDR1 MDHEN, CDR2 SYDVKM. CDR3 in amino acids: CVAGSSYEQYF. The CDR3 bases are TGTGTCGCAGGGTCGTCCTACGAGCAGTACTTC.

This chain connects TRBV12-3 or TRBV12-4 to TRBJ2-5, with 9 bases identical to TRBD1. V gave up 6 bases and J gave up 4 bases; unmatched junction bases: 15. The CDR3 spans 17 residues. The CDR3 protein is CASSSGTGTPTIETQYF. CDR3 DNA: TGTGCCAGCAGCTCCGGGACAGGGACGCCCACAATAGAGACCCAGTACTTC.